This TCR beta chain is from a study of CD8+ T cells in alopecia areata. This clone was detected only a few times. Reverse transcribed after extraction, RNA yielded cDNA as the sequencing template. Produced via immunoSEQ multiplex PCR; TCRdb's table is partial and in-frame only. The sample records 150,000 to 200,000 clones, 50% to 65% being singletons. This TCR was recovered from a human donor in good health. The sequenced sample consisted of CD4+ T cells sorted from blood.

CDR3 bases: TGCAGCGTTGATGGGGGCCCCTACGAGCAGTACTTC. Protein sequence: CSVDGGPYEQYF. V gene TRBV29-1 combines with J gene TRBJ2-7, with D tentatively TRBD1 (6 bases). Germline V lookup: CDR1 SQVTM, CDR2 ANQGSEA. Trimming removed 3 bases from V and 2 bases from J, with 8 bases in between. The CDR3 covers 12 residues.